This T cell receptor beta chain emerged from a study of blood T cell repertoires in COVID-19. In the study overall: Both acute and convalescent COVID-19 samples were obtained from the United States, Italy and Spain. The analysed material was cDNA or gDNA that came from T cells, B-cell-depleted T cells, or PBMCs.

Authors' processing steps: Amplification from reference gene primers served as the basis for estimated nucleated cell counts. TCRdb's table, derived via immunoSEQ multiplex PCR, lists solely in-frame clones and lacks some. D and trimming come from the DNA, and the V and J calls and clone size come from that table. The sample lists about 320,000 clones, over 70% seen once, with approximately 1.2% in the top ten. The CDR3 contains 17 residues. Germline V lookup: CDR1 SNHLY, CDR2 FYNNEI. V was pared by 6 bases and J by 2 bases, with 20 bases between. The chain links TRBV2 to TRBJ2-4; possible D gene TRBD2, 6 bases. This TCR derives from a woman aged 45-59 years with acute or convalescent COVID-19. Sequenced: peripheral blood. CDR3 DNA: TGTGCCAGCAGACACCGCGGGACCGGGGCTTCCAAAAACATTCAGTACTTC. This translates into CASRHRGTGASKNIQYF.